This TCR beta chain was recovered during a study of blood T cells in healthy people across ages. Findings and limits, study-wide: There was a strong correlation between TCR beta diversity and naive T cell percentage. Versus aged donors, long-lived donors had higher diversity and more naive CD4+ cells.

This clonotype came up a few times. The target antigen is unknown. A sample-barcoded 5' primer and a J-beta primer mix were used in a second PCR of about 7 to 12 cycles. TCRdb re-called the 5' RACE reads with MiXCR, one entry per CDR3 protein. In the table there are 730,000 or so distinct CDR3 sequences, approximately 39% of which are singletons. V lost 7 bases and J lost 5, with 10 bases in between. Per the germline V gene, CDR1 is MNHEY and CDR2 is SVGAGI. The CDR3 contains 12 residues. The sample taken for sequencing was blood. This TCR came from a woman in her sixties in good health. The rearrangement uses TRBV6-5 and TRBJ2-3; tentative D call: TRBD2 (6 bases). CDR3 DNA sequence: TGTGCCAGCACGGGACTCCTAGATACGCAGTATTTT. As protein: CASTGLLDTQYF.